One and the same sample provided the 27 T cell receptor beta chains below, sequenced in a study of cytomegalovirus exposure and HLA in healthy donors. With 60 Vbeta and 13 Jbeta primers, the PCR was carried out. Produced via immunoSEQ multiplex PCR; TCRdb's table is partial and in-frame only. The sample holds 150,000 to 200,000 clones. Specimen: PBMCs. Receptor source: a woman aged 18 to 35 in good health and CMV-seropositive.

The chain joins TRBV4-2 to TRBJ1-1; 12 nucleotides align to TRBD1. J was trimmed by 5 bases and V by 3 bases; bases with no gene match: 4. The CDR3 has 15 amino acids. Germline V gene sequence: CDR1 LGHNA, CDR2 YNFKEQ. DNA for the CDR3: TGTGCCAGCAGCCAGGGACAGGGGGCCGGGACTGAAGCTTTCTTT. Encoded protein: CASSQGQGAGTEAFF.

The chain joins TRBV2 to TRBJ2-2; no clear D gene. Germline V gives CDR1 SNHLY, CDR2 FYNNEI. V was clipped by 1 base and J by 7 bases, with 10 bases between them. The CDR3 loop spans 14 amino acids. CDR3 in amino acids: CASSEGRFNGELFF. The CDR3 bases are TGTGCCAGCAGTGAAGGCAGGTTCAACGGGGAGCTGTTTTTT.

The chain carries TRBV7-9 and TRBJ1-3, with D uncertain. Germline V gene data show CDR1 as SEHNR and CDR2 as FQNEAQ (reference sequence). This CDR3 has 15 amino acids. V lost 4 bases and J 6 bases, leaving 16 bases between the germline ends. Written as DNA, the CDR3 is TGTGCCAGCAGCTCCGTGGCCGGGTTTCAAAACACCATATATTTT. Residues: CASSSVAGFQNTIYF.

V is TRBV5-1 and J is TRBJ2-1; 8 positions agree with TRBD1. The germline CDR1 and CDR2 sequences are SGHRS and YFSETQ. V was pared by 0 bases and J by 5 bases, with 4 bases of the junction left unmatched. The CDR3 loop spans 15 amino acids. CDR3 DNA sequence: TGCGCCAGCAGCTTGGACAGGGGGTTACACAATGAGCAGTTCTTC. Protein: CASSLDRGLHNEQFF.

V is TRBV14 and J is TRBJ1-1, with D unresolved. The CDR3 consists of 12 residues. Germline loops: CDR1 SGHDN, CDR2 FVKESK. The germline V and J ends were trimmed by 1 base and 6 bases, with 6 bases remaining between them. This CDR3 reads CASSQVQSEAFF. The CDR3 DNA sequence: TGTGCCAGCAGCCAAGTTCAATCTGAAGCTTTCTTT.

This chain's CDR3 is CASSPPGQRTVAEAFF. Written as DNA, the CDR3 is TGTGCCAGCTCACCCCCGGGACAGAGGACAGTCGCTGAAGCTTTCTTT. The rearrangement links TRBV18 to TRBJ1-1; 7 nucleotides align to TRBD1. The germline V gene encodes CDR1 KGHSH and CDR2 LQKENI. J was trimmed by 6 bases and V by 3 bases; bases with no gene match: 13. This CDR3 is 16 amino acids long.

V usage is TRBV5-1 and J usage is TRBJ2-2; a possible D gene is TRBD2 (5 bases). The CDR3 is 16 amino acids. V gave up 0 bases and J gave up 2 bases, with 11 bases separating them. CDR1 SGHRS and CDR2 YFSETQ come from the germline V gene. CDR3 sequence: CASSLEASPNTGELFF. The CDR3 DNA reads TGCGCCAGCAGCTTGGAGGCTAGCCCTAACACCGGGGAGCTGTTTTTT.

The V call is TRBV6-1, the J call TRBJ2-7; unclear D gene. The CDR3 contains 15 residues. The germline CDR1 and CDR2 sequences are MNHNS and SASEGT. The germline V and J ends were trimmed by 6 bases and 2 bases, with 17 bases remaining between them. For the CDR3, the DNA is TGTGCCAGCAGCGCCCTCGGAGCGCTAACCTACGAGCAGTACTTC. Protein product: CASSALGALTYEQYF.

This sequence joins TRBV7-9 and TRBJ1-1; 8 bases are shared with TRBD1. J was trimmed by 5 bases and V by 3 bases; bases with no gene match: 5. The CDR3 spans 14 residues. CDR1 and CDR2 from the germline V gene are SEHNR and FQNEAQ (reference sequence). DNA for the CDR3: TGTGCCAGCAGCTTCCCAGGGGGCGCGACTGAAGCTTTCTTT. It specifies CASSFPGGATEAFF.

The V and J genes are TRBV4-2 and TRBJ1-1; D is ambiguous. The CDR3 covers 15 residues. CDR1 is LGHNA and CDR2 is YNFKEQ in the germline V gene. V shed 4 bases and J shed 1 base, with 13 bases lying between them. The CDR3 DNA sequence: TGTGCCAGCAGCCTTCAAACGGTTGGGAACACTGAAGCTTTCTTT. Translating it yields CASSLQTVGNTEAFF.

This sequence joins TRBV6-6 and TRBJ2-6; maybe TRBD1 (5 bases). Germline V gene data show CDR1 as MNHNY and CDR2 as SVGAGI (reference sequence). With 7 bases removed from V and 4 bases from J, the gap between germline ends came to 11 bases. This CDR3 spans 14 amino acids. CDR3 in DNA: TGTGCCAGCACCCAGGGATCCGGGGCCAACGTCCTGACTTTC. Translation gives CASTQGSGANVLTF.

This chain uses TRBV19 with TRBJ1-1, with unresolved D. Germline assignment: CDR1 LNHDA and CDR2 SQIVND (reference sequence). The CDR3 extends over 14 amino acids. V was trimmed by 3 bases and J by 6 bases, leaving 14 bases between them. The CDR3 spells CASSINTGKAEAFF. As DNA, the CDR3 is TGTGCCAGTAGTATTAATACGGGTAAGGCTGAAGCTTTCTTT.

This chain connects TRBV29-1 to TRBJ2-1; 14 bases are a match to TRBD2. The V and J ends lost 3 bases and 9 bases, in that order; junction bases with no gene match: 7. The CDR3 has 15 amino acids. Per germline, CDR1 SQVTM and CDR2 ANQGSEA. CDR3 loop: CSVEAGTSGSGEQFF. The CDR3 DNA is TGCAGCGTTGAGGCCGGGACTAGCGGGAGCGGTGAGCAGTTCTTC.

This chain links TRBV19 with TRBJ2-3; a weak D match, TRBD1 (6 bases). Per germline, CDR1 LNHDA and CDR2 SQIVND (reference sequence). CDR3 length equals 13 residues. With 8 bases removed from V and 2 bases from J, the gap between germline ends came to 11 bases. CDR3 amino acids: CASSDRNTDTQYF. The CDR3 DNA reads TGTGCCAGTTCTGACAGGAACACAGATACGCAGTATTTT.

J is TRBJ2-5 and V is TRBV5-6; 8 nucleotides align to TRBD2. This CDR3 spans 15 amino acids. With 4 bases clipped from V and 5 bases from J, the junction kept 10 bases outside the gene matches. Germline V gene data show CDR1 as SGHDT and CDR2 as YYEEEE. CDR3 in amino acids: CASSDSGGGRETQYF. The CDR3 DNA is TGTGCCAGCAGCGATTCAGGCGGGGGGCGGGAGACCCAGTACTTC.

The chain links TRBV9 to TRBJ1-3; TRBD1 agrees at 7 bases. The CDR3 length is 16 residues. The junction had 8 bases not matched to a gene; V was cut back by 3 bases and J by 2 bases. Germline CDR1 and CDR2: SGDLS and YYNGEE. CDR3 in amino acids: CASSDRTGFTGNTIYF. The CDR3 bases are TGTGCCAGCAGCGACCGGACAGGCTTTACTGGAAACACCATATATTTT.

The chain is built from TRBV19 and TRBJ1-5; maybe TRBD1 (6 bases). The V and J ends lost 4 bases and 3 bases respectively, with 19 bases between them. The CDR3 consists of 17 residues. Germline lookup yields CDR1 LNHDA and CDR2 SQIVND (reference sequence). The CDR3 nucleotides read TGTGCCAGTAGTAAGGGACACAAGGGAGCCATCAATCAGCCCCAGCATTTT. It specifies CASSKGHKGAINQPQHF.

CDR3 bases: TGTGCCAGCAGTTTAATAGCGGGAGGGCCTAAGGATGAGCAGTTCTTC. Its translation is CASSLIAGGPKDEQFF. V is TRBV27 and J is TRBJ2-1; 11 bases line up with TRBD2. Trimming at V came to 2 bases and at J to 8 bases, leaving 8 bases not matched to a gene. The CDR3 contains 16 residues. Germline CDR1 MNHEY, CDR2 SMNVEV (reference sequence).

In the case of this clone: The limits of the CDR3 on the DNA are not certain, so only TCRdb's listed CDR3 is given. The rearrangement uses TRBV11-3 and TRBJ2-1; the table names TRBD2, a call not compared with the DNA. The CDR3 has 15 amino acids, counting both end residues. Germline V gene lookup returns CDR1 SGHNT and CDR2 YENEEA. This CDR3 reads CASSTVAGGTRVTFF.

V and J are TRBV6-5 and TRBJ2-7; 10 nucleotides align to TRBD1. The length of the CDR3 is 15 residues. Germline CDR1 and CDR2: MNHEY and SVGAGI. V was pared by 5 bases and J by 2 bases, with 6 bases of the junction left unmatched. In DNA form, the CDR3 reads TGTGCCAGCAGTCCCGGGACAGGGGCACCCTACGAGCAGTACTTC. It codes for CASSPGTGAPYEQYF.

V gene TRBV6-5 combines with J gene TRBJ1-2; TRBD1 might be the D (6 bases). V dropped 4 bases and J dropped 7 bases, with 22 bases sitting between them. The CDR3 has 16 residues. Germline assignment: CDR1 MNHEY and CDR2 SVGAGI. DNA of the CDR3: TGTGCCAGCAGTTCCACCAACGTCTTGGGGGCGTCTGGCTACACCTTC. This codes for CASSSTNVLGASGYTF.

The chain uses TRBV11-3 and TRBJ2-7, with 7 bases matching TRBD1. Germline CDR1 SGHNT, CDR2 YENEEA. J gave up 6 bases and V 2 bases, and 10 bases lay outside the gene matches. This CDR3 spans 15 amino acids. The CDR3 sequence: CASSLRPPPGGEQYF. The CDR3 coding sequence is TGTGCCAGCAGCTTAAGACCCCCGCCAGGGGGCGAGCAGTACTTC. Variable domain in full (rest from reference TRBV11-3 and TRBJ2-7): EAGVVQSPRYKIIEKKQPVAFWCNPISGHNTLYWYLQNLGQGPELLIRYENEEAVDDSQLPKDRFSAERLKGVDSTLKIQPAELGDSAVYLCASSLRPPPGGEQYFGPGTRLTVT.

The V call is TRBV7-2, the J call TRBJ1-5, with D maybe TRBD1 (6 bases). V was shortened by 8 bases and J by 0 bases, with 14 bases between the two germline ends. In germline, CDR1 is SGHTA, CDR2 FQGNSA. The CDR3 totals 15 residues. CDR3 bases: TGTGCCAGCTTCCAGGGGAGGGATAGCAATCAGCCCCAGCATTTT. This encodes CASFQGRDSNQPQHF.

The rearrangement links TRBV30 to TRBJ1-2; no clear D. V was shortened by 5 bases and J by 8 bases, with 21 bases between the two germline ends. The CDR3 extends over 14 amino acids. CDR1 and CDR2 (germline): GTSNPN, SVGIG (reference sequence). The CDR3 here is CAWVPQVREDGYTF. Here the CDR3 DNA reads TGTGCCTGGGTACCTCAGGTTAGGGAGGACGGCTACACCTTC.

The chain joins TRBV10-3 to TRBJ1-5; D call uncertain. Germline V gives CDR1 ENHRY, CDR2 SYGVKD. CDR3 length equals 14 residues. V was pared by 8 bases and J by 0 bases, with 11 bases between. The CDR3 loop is CAISGEYSNQPQHF. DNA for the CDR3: TGTGCCATCTCTGGAGAGTATAGCAATCAGCCCCAGCATTTT.

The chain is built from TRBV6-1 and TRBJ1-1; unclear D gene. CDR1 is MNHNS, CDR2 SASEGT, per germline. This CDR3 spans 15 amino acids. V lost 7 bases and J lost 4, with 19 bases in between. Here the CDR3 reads CASKFFSELSTEAFF. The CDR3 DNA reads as TGTGCCAGCAAATTTTTTAGCGAACTTTCCACTGAAGCTTTCTTT.

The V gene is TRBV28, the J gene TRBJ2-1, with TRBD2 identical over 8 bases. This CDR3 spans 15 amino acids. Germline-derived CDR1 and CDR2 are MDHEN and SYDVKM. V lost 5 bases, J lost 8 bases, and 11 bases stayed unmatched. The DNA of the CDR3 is TGTGCCAGCAGTCCCAGGGGTAGCGGGAACTATGAGCAGTTCTTC. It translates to CASSPRGSGNYEQFF.